Following are 5 T cell receptor beta chains from one sample sequenced in a study of shared clonotypes between healthy human individuals. Assay used: immunoSEQ multiplex PCR; TCRdb lists only in-frame clones, some missing. This sample has 400,000 to 600,000 clones; over 75% occur once, and the top ten carry roughly an eighth. The sample was PBMCs. Source of these receptors: a woman in her thirties or forties in good health. Some clones in this sample may be carry-over from other donors' samples.

This chain uses TRBV30 with TRBJ2-5, with a possible D match to TRBD2 (6 bases). The CDR3 is 13 amino acids. V was shortened by 2 bases and J by 0 bases, with 7 bases between the two germline ends. The germline V gene has CDR1 GTSNPN and CDR2 SVGIG (reference sequence). Written as DNA, the CDR3 is TGTGCCTGGAGTTGGAGGGACCAAGAGACCCAGTACTTC. This codes for CAWSWRDQETQYF.

The chain links TRBV6-6 to TRBJ2-6; 7 bases agree with TRBD2. Trimming at V came to 6 bases and at J to 2 bases, leaving 4 bases not matched to a gene. CDR1 and CDR2 from the germline V gene are MNHNY and SVGAGI (reference sequence). CDR3 size: 15 residues. The CDR3 region is CASSLREAGANVLTF. The CDR3 nucleotides read TGTGCCAGCAGCCTTCGGGAGGCTGGGGCCAACGTCCTGACTTTC.

The CDR3 reads CATFRGTVNTEAFF. CDR3 in DNA: TGTGCCACCTTCCGCGGGACGGTGAACACTGAAGCTTTCTTT. The V gene is TRBV10-3, the J gene TRBJ1-1; tentatively, D is TRBD1 (5 bases). Trimming shortened V by 10 bases and J by 0 bases, and 15 bases separated the two germline ends. Looked up from germline, CDR1 is ENHRY and CDR2 is SYGVKD. The CDR3 is 14 residues long.

The rearrangement joins TRBV9 to TRBJ2-3, with TRBD2 matching 16 bases. The CDR3 totals 19 residues. Germline values: CDR1 SGDLS, CDR2 YYNGEE. The J segment lost 2 bases and the V segment lost 0 bases, leaving 6 bases of the junction unmatched. Here the CDR3 reads CASSVVGTSGRAVTDTQYF. CDR3 sequence (DNA): TGTGCCAGCAGCGTAGTCGGGACTAGCGGGAGGGCAGTCACAGATACGCAGTATTTT.

The V call is TRBV2, the J call TRBJ2-1, with 11 bases aligning to TRBD2. This CDR3 region has 16 residues. The V segment lost 10 bases and the J segment 0 bases; nucleotides outside the gene matches: 8. Per the germline V gene, CDR1 is SNHLY and CDR2 is FYNNEI. CDR3 protein: CATRLAGPSSYNEQFF. As DNA, the CDR3 is TGTGCCACACGACTAGCGGGACCTAGCTCCTACAATGAGCAGTTCTTC. The whole variable domain, remainder taken from reference TRBV2 and TRBJ2-1, is EPEVTQTPSHQVTQMGQEVILRCVPISNHLYFYWYRQILGQKVEFLVSFYNNEISEKSEIFDDQFSVERPDGSNFTLKIRSTKLEDSAMYFCATRLAGPSSYNEQFFGPGTRLTVL.